A single sample gave rise to the 26 T cell receptor beta chains below, sequenced in a study of Graves' ophthalmopathy and Graves' hyperthyroidism. Amplified material comprised TCR beta CDR3 regions derived from RNA transcripts. Second-round multiplex PCR came after first-round RT-PCR with HTBI primers. TCRdb processed the multiplex PCR reads anew with MiXCR; each CDR3 protein has one entry. The sample holds around 1,000,000 distinct CDR3 sequences, roughly 35% seen once. The source material was peripheral blood or thyroid tissue (not recorded which). The receptors come from an adult man with Graves' hyperthyroidism.

This clonotype showed up many times. V is TRBV19 and J is TRBJ1-1, with D perhaps matching TRBD1 (5 bases). Trimming shortened V by 6 bases and J by 6 bases, and 11 bases separated the two germline ends. CDR1 is LNHDA and CDR2 is SQIVND in the germline V gene (reference sequence). The length of the CDR3 is 12 residues. This CDR3 is CASSSEGAEAFF. The CDR3 DNA sequence: TGTGCCAGTAGCTCGGAAGGGGCTGAAGCTTTCTTT.

This clonotype was seen ten or more times. CDR3 bases: TGCAGCGTTGTCCCCCAACCGAACACTGAAGCTTTCTTT. This encodes CSVVPQPNTEAFF. The rearrangement uses TRBV29-1 and TRBJ1-1; D is uncertain. The V gene's germline CDR1 is SQVTM and CDR2 ANQGSEA. CDR3 length: 13 residues. Trimming pared 4 bases from V and 1 base from J, leaving 10 bases between.

This rearrangement joins TRBV19 to TRBJ2-2, with D perhaps being TRBD1 or TRBD2 (5 bases each). Germline CDR1 reads LNHDA; CDR2 reads SQIVND (reference sequence). Trimming left V 1 base short and J 3 bases short, with 9 bases between. The length of the CDR3 is 15 residues. For the CDR3, the DNA is TGTGCCAGTAGTATAGCGGGACCGTACACCGGGGAGCTGTTTTTT. It yields the protein CASSIAGPYTGELFF.

The table lists this clonotype with many counts. The gene calls are TRBV6-5 and TRBJ2-7; 10 bases line up with TRBD2. Germline CDR1 and CDR2: MNHEY and SVGAGI. Unmatched junction bases numbered 3, after V lost 4 bases and J lost 6 bases. The CDR3 length is 13 residues. CDR3 in amino acids: CASSFGLAVEQYF. CDR3 coding DNA: TGTGCCAGCAGTTTCGGACTAGCGGTCGAGCAGTACTTC.

This clonotype was seen at least ten times. The chain combines TRBV7-6 with TRBJ2-5, with a possible D match to TRBD2 (5 bases). V gave up 0 bases and J gave up 5 bases, with 13 bases separating them. The CDR3 length is 15 residues. Germline-derived CDR1 and CDR2 are SGHVS and FNYEAQ. The CDR3 is CASSLAGEIFETQYF. The CDR3 region has the DNA TGTGCCAGCAGCTTAGCGGGAGAAATATTTGAGACCCAGTACTTC.

V and J are TRBV7-9 and TRBJ2-7, with 10 nucleotides matching TRBD1. This CDR3 region has 14 residues. Germline V CDR1 and CDR2: SEHNR, FQNEAQ (reference sequence). V was clipped by 6 bases and J by 5 bases; unmatched bases: 7. CDR3: CASRSGTGDDEQYF. The CDR3 DNA reads as TGTGCCAGCAGGTCTGGGACAGGGGACGACGAGCAGTACTTC.

The table lists this clonotype with a count of one. Germline and junction disagree at one end, which may indicate a read error. The chain joins TRBV10-3 to TRBJ2-7; 7 nucleotides align to TRBD1. Germline V gene lookup returns CDR1 ENHRY and CDR2 SYGVKD. The CDR3 covers 13 residues. In DNA form, the CDR3 reads TGTGCCAGCAGTATTCTGGGACAGTTCGAGCAGTACTTC. Translating it yields CASSILGQFEQYF.

This clonotype was picked up many times. V is TRBV7-9 and J is TRBJ2-7; no clear D. This CDR3 region has 15 residues. V was cut by 6 bases and J by 2 bases, with 17 bases left in between. Germline CDR1 and CDR2: SEHNR and FQNEAQ (reference sequence). Written as DNA, the CDR3 is TGTGCCAGCAGTACCGCAGACTCCCGACCCTACGAGCAGTACTTC. This sequence encodes CASSTADSRPYEQYF.

There are a few counts of this clonotype. The V and J genes are TRBV5-8 and TRBJ2-2; 8 bases are a match to TRBD2. V dropped 7 bases and J dropped 2; count of bases not matched to a gene: 7. CDR1 and CDR2 (germline): SGHTS, YDEGEE. CDR3 length equals 15 residues. CDR3 nucleotide sequence: TGTGCCAGCTCCGGGCTAGCGGGTAACACCGGGGAGCTGTTTTTT. Translating it yields CASSGLAGNTGELFF.

This clonotype was detected only once. V and J are TRBV7-2 and TRBJ1-2; the D is unclear. This CDR3 has 14 amino acids. V lost 5 bases and J 7 bases, leaving 17 bases between the germline ends. The germline gives CDR1 SGHTA, CDR2 FQGNSA. The CDR3 sequence: CASSQIEGLGGYTF. The CDR3 bases are TGTGCCAGCAGCCAAATTGAGGGATTGGGTGGCTACACCTTC.

The chain recombines TRBV2 with TRBJ1-2, with 11 bases that match TRBD1. Germline-derived CDR1 and CDR2 are SNHLY and FYNNEI. The V segment lost 4 bases and the J segment 3 bases; nucleotides outside the gene matches: 4. The CDR3 has 15 amino acids. CDR3 coding DNA: TGTGCCAGCAGTGTGGGACAGGGGGGGGACTATGGCTACACCTTC. It yields the protein CASSVGQGGDYGYTF.

There are many counts of this clonotype. This chain links TRBV9 with TRBJ1-1; D not resolved. Trimming shortened V by 0 bases and J by 3 bases, and 9 bases separated the two germline ends. Germline V gene lookup returns CDR1 SGDLS and CDR2 YYNGEE. The CDR3 is 14 amino acids. The DNA of the CDR3 is TGTGCCAGCAGCGTAGGACGGGTAGACACTGAAGCTTTCTTT. Translated, it gives CASSVGRVDTEAFF.

This clonotype was seen many times. The chain is built from TRBV10-3 and TRBJ2-7; perhaps TRBD2 as D (5 bases). The CDR3 is 16 residues long. Per germline, CDR1 ENHRY and CDR2 SYGVKD. V lost 0 bases to trimming and J lost 4 bases, with 16 bases between them. CDR3 sequence reads: CAISESGSVRGYEQYF. DNA of the CDR3: TGTGCCATCAGTGAGTCGGGTTCGGTCCGGGGATACGAGCAGTACTTC.

This clonotype was recorded at least ten times. J is TRBJ2-6 and V is TRBV7-3; D unresolved. The germline V gene encodes CDR1 SGHTA and CDR2 FQGTGA. This CDR3 has 15 amino acids. Trimming left V 2 bases short and J 1 base short, with 6 bases between. The CDR3 DNA is TGTGCCAGCAGCTTAGCCGAGTCTGGGGCCAACGTCCTGACTTTC. Translating gives CASSLAESGANVLTF. Variable domain in full (rest from reference TRBV7-3 and TRBJ2-6): GAGVSQTPSNKVTEKGKYVELRCDPISGHTALYWYRQSLGQGPEFLIYFQGTGAADDSGLPNDRFFAVRPEGSVSTLKIQRTERGDSAVYLCASSLAESGANVLTFGAGSRLTVL.

A word on this clonotype: At one boundary the junction diverges from the germline segment, which might be a read error. The DNA for the CDR3 is TGTGCCAGCAGTTCCCAACAGGGCCTCAACTATGGCTACACCTTC. Translation gives CASSSQQGLNYGYTF. The J gene is TRBJ1-2, the V gene TRBV10-3, with D tentatively TRBD1 (6 bases). The V gene's germline CDR1 is ENHRY and CDR2 SYGVKD. This CDR3 is built from 15 residues.

This clonotype was observed a few times. CDR3 DNA: TGCAGTGCTAGAGTGCCCAGGGGGGTCTACGAGCAGTACTTC. The encoded protein is CSARVPRGVYEQYF. V and J are TRBV20-1 and TRBJ2-7; TRBD1 might be the D (7 bases). V was pared by 1 base and J by 3 bases, with 13 bases between. The CDR3 totals 14 residues. Germline-derived CDR1 and CDR2 are DFQATT and SNEGSKA (reference sequence).

This clonotype has a count of ten or more. V gene TRBV7-9 combines with J gene TRBJ1-1; 7 bases are a match to TRBD1. Trimming cost V 3 bases and J 1 base; bases outside gene matches: 5. Germline CDR1 reads SEHNR; CDR2 reads FQNEAQ (reference sequence). This CDR3 comprises 15 residues. The CDR3 region has the DNA TGTGCCAGCAGCTTGACGACAGGGACGAACACTGAAGCTTTCTTT. This gives the protein CASSLTTGTNTEAFF.

This clonotype has at least ten counts. The chain uses TRBV29-1 and TRBJ2-7; unclear D gene. V dropped 4 bases and J dropped 9 bases, with 10 bases sitting between them. Germline V CDR1 and CDR2: SQVTM, ANQGSEA. The CDR3 totals 10 residues. This chain's CDR3 is CSVGEDGQYF. The CDR3 DNA reads TGCAGCGTTGGGGAAGATGGGCAGTACTTC.

This clonotype was seen only a few times. The V and J genes are TRBV29-1 and TRBJ1-1; D unclear. The CDR3 has 15 residues. With 6 bases removed from V and 0 bases from J, the gap between germline ends came to 17 bases. Germline V gene lookup returns CDR1 SQVTM and CDR2 ANQGSEA. The CDR3 DNA reads TGCAGCGTGGGCGGACGGAGCCTAATGAACACTGAAGCTTTCTTT. Amino acids: CSVGGRSLMNTEAFF.

This clonotype was seen many times. The chain has TRBV7-9 and TRBJ2-5, with 7 bases lining up with TRBD1. V was pared by 4 bases and J by 5 bases, with 13 bases of the junction left unmatched. The CDR3 is made up of 16 amino acids. Germline V CDR1 and CDR2: SEHNR, FQNEAQ (reference sequence). CDR3 amino acids: CASSSTWAGGGETQYF. For the CDR3, the DNA is TGTGCCAGCAGCTCCACGTGGGCAGGGGGTGGGGAGACCCAGTACTTC.

This clonotype was picked up one time. The V and J genes are TRBV7-9 and TRBJ1-3; D remains unclear. This CDR3 has 12 amino acids. Germline V gene lookup returns CDR1 SEHNR and CDR2 FQNEAQ (reference sequence). V lost 5 bases and J 12 bases, leaving 14 bases between the germline ends. CDR3 sequence: CASSTGPRHIYF. The CDR3 DNA follows: TGTGCCAGCAGCACCGGACCCAGGCACATATATTTT.

The chain recombines TRBV25-1 with TRBJ2-5; D unclear. The germline gives CDR1 MGHDK, CDR2 SYGVNS. V shed 9 bases and J shed 6 bases, with 17 bases lying between them. The CDR3 loop spans 13 amino acids. The CDR3 loop reads CASSIPPGKTQYF. The CDR3 DNA is TGTGCCAGTAGTATACCCCCCGGAAAGACCCAGTACTTC. Drawing the rest from reference TRBV25-1 and TRBJ2-5, the complete variable domain is EADIYQTPRYLVIGTGKKITLECSQTMGHDKMYWYQQDPGMELHLIHYSYGVNSTEKGDLSSESTVSRIRTEHFPLTLESARPSHTSQYLCASSIPPGKTQYFGPGTRLLVL.

This chain joins TRBV7-3 and TRBJ1-6, with TRBD1 matching 7 bases. Germline trimming cut 4 bases from V and 6 bases from J; bases unmatched to any gene: 6. The CDR3 consists of 15 residues. Per germline, CDR1 SGHTA and CDR2 FQGTGA. The chain's CDR3 is CASSSTGAANSPLHF. CDR3 nucleotides: TGTGCCAGCAGCTCAACAGGGGCGGCTAATTCACCCCTCCACTTT.

Comment on this clonotype: This likely comes from a read error, as the CDR3 has no conserved phenylalanine or tryptophan at its end. This chain links TRBV7-9 with TRBJ1-1; D gene ambiguous. The CDR3 has 14 residues. The germline V and J ends were trimmed by 8 bases and 4 bases, with 17 bases remaining between them. From germline, CDR1 is SEHNR and CDR2 FQNEAQ (reference sequence). For the CDR3, the DNA is TGTGCCAGCCGCGCTGGGCTCGGGGTCACTGAAGCTTTCCTT. As protein: CASRAGLGVTEAFL.

V usage is TRBV12-3 or TRBV12-4 and J usage is TRBJ1-2; D gene uncertain. CDR3 length equals 13 residues. With 0 bases removed from V and 6 bases from J, the gap between germline ends came to 8 bases. CDR3 loop: CASSLARVNGYTF. The CDR3 DNA follows: TGTGCCAGCAGTTTAGCCCGGGTGAATGGCTACACCTTC.

This CDR3 is CASSHPGRAEAFF. The DNA of the CDR3 is TGCGCCAGCAGCCATCCGGGTAGAGCTGAAGCTTTCTTT. The chain employs TRBV4-1 and TRBJ1-1; no firm D call. The V gene lost 3 bases and the J gene lost 6 bases, with 11 bases spanning the gap. Germline V gene lookup returns CDR1 MGHRA and CDR2 YSYEKL. The CDR3 loop spans 13 amino acids.